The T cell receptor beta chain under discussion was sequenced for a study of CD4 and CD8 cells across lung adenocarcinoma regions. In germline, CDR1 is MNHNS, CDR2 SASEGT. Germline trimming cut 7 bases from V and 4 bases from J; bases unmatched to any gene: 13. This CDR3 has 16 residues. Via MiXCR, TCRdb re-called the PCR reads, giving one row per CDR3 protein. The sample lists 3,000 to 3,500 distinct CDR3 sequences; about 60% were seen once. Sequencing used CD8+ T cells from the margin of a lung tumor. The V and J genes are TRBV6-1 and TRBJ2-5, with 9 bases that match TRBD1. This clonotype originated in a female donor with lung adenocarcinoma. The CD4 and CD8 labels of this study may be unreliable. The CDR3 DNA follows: TGTGCCAGCACCTATACCGGGACAGGGCCTGTAGAGACCCAGTACTTC. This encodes CASTYTGTGPVETQYF.